The clone carrying this T cell receptor beta chain has more than one count but fewer than ten. The CDR3 covers 15 residues. In germline, CDR1 is SEHNR, CDR2 FQNEAQ (reference sequence). V lost 6 bases and J lost 5; bases outside the gene matches: 9. This sample was included in a study of blood T cell repertoires in COVID-19. Across the study: COVID-19 samples, acute and convalescent, were from the United States, Italy and Spain. Sources were T cells, B-cell-depleted T cells, or PBMCs; the material itself was cDNA or gDNA.

Authors' processing steps: Researchers report that nucleated cell counts were estimated from reference gene primer amplification. Only in-frame clones appear in the TCRdb table, and some are missing; sequencing was by immunoSEQ multiplex PCR. V and J calls and clone size come straight from that table; D and trimming were deduced from the DNA. There are over 85,000 clones in the sample; 70% to 80% occur only once, and nearly 25% lies in the top ten. The sequencing input was peripheral blood. The source of this sequence is a human donor in a cohort sampled during active COVID-19. This chain joins TRBV7-9 and TRBJ1-4, with 7 nucleotides matching TRBD1. For the CDR3, the DNA is TGTGCCAGCAGACCCATCCGGGACAGCAATGAAAAACTGTTTTTT. Translating gives CASRPIRDSNEKLFF.